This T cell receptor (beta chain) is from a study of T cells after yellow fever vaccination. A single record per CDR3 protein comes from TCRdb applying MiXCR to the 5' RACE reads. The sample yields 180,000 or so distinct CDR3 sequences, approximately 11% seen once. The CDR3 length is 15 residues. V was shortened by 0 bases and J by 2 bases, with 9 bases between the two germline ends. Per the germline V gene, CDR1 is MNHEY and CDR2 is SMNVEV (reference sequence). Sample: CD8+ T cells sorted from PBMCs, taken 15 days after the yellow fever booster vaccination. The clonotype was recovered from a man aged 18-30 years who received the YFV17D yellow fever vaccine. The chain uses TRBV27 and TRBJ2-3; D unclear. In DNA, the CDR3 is TGTGCCAGCAGTTTATCTGGGCAGATCACAGATACGCAGTATTTT. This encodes CASSLSGQITDTQYF.